Listed here are 26 T cell receptor beta chains from one sample, sequenced in a study of blood T cell repertoires in COVID-19. TCRdb keeps only in-frame clones here, not all; method: immunoSEQ multiplex PCR. This sample yields roughly 320,000 clones, of which under 90% are seen a single time; over 3.5% belongs to the top ten. Source material: PBMCs or T cells enriched from blood (not recorded which). Receptors were obtained from a man aged 30 to 45 who had recovered from COVID-19.

This chain connects TRBV18 to TRBJ2-7; perhaps TRBD2 as D (6 bases). Germline V gene data show CDR1 as KGHSH and CDR2 as LQKENI. This CDR3 contains 13 residues. V was shortened by 5 bases and J by 3 bases, with 11 bases between the two germline ends. The CDR3 here is CASSESGSYEQYF. The CDR3 nucleotides are TGTGCCAGCTCAGAATCCGGGAGCTACGAGCAGTACTTC.

This chain links TRBV18 with TRBJ2-7; D possibly corresponds to TRBD2 (5 bases). V dropped 2 bases and J dropped 2 bases, with 7 bases sitting between them. Germline V gene data show CDR1 as KGHSH and CDR2 as LQKENI. This CDR3 has 13 residues. Here the CDR3 reads CASSPRETYEQYF. For the CDR3, the DNA is TGTGCCAGCTCACCAAGGGAGACCTACGAGCAGTACTTC. The complete variable domain, with remaining parts taken from reference TRBV18 and TRBJ2-7, reads NAGVMQNPRHLVRRRGQEARLRCSPMKGHSHVYWYRQLPEEGLKFMVYLQKENIIDESGMPKERFSAEFPKEGPSILRIQQVVRGDSAAYFCASSPRETYEQYFGPGTRLTVT.

The chain joins TRBV3-1 (or the pseudogene TRBV3-2) to TRBJ2-2, with D possibly matching TRBD1 (6 bases). The germline CDR1 and CDR2 sequences are LGHDT and YNNKEL (reference sequence). The CDR3 is 16 residues long. V was clipped by 4 bases and J by 0 bases, with 12 bases between them. DNA of the CDR3: TGTGCCAGCAGCCTGATCGGGACACCGAACACCGGGGAGCTGTTTTTT. It yields the protein CASSLIGTPNTGELFF.

This chain joins TRBV5-4 and TRBJ2-1, with D uncertain. Trimming shortened V by 2 bases and J by 6 bases, and 9 bases separated the two germline ends. Looked up from germline, CDR1 is SGHNT and CDR2 is YYREEE (reference sequence). This CDR3 is built from 13 residues. This CDR3 is CASSFILSNEQFF. DNA of the CDR3: TGTGCCAGCAGCTTCATTCTATCCAATGAGCAGTTCTTC. Using reference TRBV5-4 and TRBJ2-1 for the parts outside the CDR3, the full variable domain is ETGVTQSPTHLIKTRGQQVTLRCSSQSGHNTVSWYQQALGQGPQFIFQYYREEENGRGNFPPRFSGLQFPNYSSELNVNALELDDSALYLCASSFILSNEQFFGPGTRLTVL.

The chain is built from TRBV6-5 and TRBJ2-7, with 8 nucleotides matching TRBD1. Germline CDR1 MNHEY, CDR2 SVGAGI. The V and J ends lost 0 bases and 1 base, in that order; junction bases with no gene match: 5. The CDR3 is made up of 16 amino acids. The CDR3 here is CASSYSGTGNSYEQYF. CDR3 nucleotide sequence: TGTGCCAGCAGTTACTCGGGGACAGGTAATTCCTACGAGCAGTACTTC.

In this sample, this clone turned up once. The CDR3 reads CASRGTSRTGELFF. The CDR3 nucleotides read TGTGCCAGCAGGGGGACTAGCAGGACCGGGGAGCTGTTTTTT. The chain employs TRBV27 and TRBJ2-2, with 9 nucleotides matching TRBD2. After removal of 6 bases from V and 5 bases from J, the junction contained 4 bases not matched to a gene. The CDR3 has 14 amino acids. The V gene's germline CDR1 is MNHEY and CDR2 SMNVEV (reference sequence).

The genes are TRBV4-2 and TRBJ2-3; 8 bases are a match to TRBD1. The J segment lost 6 bases and the V segment lost 0 bases, leaving 5 bases of the junction unmatched. CDR1 and CDR2 (germline): LGHNA, YNFKEQ. The CDR3 sequence is 15 residues long. CDR3 bases: TGTGCCAGCAGCCAAGATAACACAGGGGGGGATACGCAGTATTTT. This gives the protein CASSQDNTGGDTQYF.

The chain employs TRBV5-1 and TRBJ2-5; 10 positions match TRBD1. The V segment lost 3 bases and the J segment 5 bases; nucleotides outside the gene matches: 4. CDR3 length equals 14 residues. Germline V gene sequence: CDR1 SGHRS, CDR2 YFSETQ. In DNA form, the CDR3 reads TGCGCCAGCAGCTGGGGGACAGGGGAGGAGACCCAGTACTTC. The encoded protein is CASSWGTGEETQYF.

V gene TRBV2 combines with J gene TRBJ1-2; possibly TRBD1 for D (5 bases). Germline V gene sequence: CDR1 SNHLY, CDR2 FYNNEI. This CDR3 has 12 residues. With 6 bases removed from V and 5 bases from J, the gap between germline ends came to 10 bases. CDR3 in DNA: TGTGCCAGCAGGGGGCTGGGGTATGGCTACACCTTC. It translates to CASRGLGYGYTF.

The V call is TRBV7-8, the J call TRBJ2-1; D is possibly TRBD2 (5 bases). Germline CDR1 and CDR2: SGHVS and FQNEAQ. The germline V and J ends were trimmed by 2 bases and 0 bases, with 17 bases remaining between them. The CDR3 loop spans 18 amino acids. CDR3 DNA: TGTGCCAGCAGCTTATCGGTTTTTGGCGGGCTCTCCTACAATGAGCAGTTCTTC. Its protein is CASSLSVFGGLSYNEQFF.

The chain recombines TRBV7-9 with TRBJ2-1; 12 positions match TRBD2. The CDR3 loop spans 18 amino acids. Trimming at V came to 1 base and at J to 3 bases, leaving 7 bases not matched to a gene. Germline V CDR1 and CDR2: SEHNR, FQNEAQ (reference sequence). CDR3 loop: CASSLVLAGGLFYNEQFF. The CDR3 DNA reads TGTGCCAGCAGCTTAGTCCTAGCGGGGGGGCTTTTCTACAATGAGCAGTTCTTC.

The chain recombines TRBV2 with TRBJ1-5; TRBD1 matches 10 bases. CDR3 size: 15 residues. The trim removed 7 bases at V and 3 bases at J, leaving 6 bases unmatched. The germline CDR1 and CDR2 sequences are SNHLY and FYNNEI. CDR3 sequence reads: CASILGTGDNQPQHF. The CDR3 region has the DNA TGTGCCAGCATCTTAGGGACAGGGGACAATCAGCCCCAGCATTTT.

This sequence joins TRBV6-4 and TRBJ1-2, with a weak D call TRBD1 (5 bases). Trimming left V 0 bases short and J 0 bases short, with 8 bases between. Germline V gene sequence: CDR1 MRHNA, CDR2 SNTAGT. The CDR3 sequence is 15 residues long. CDR3 residues: CASSDSRQSNYGYTF. Here the CDR3 DNA reads TGTGCCAGCAGTGACTCAAGACAGTCTAACTATGGCTACACCTTC.

A remark on this clone: The sample holds other DNA sequences that translate to the same CDR3. The chain carries TRBV27 and TRBJ1-5, with 10 bases identical to TRBD1. CDR1 is MNHEY, CDR2 SMNVEV, per germline (reference sequence). The CDR3 runs 15 residues. J gave up 4 bases and V 2 bases, and 2 bases lay outside the gene matches. The CDR3 loop is CASSLGTGVNQPQHF. DNA of the CDR3: TGTGCCAGCAGTTTAGGGACAGGGGTAAATCAGCCCCAGCATTTT.

V is TRBV27 and J is TRBJ1-1; D is perhaps TRBD1 (6 bases). The germline CDR1 and CDR2 sequences are MNHEY and SMNVEV (reference sequence). This CDR3 contains 19 residues. V dropped 2 bases and J dropped 3 bases, with 25 bases sitting between them. The CDR3 DNA reads as TGTGCCAGCAGTTTAGCGTTTGGGTACCCAGGGGAAGAGGACACTGAAGCTTTCTTT. Translation: CASSLAFGYPGEEDTEAFF.

The chain recombines TRBV5-4 with TRBJ2-7; 8 bases match TRBD1. The J segment lost 7 bases and the V segment lost 1 base, leaving 7 bases of the junction unmatched. The CDR3 loop spans 14 amino acids. In germline, CDR1 is SGHNT, CDR2 YYREEE (reference sequence). The CDR3 DNA reads as TGTGCCAGCAGCTTGCGGCAGGGGGCGGGGGAGCAGTACTTC. This sequence encodes CASSLRQGAGEQYF.

There are a few counts of this clone. The V gene is TRBV27, the J gene TRBJ1-3; 7 nucleotides align to TRBD1. The ends lost 5 bases at V and 4 bases at J; junction bases unmatched: 5. CDR3 size: 14 residues. Germline assignment: CDR1 MNHEY and CDR2 SMNVEV (reference sequence). This CDR3 is CASSGQARGNTIYF. The CDR3 DNA follows: TGTGCCAGCAGTGGACAGGCTCGAGGAAACACCATATATTTT.

The V call is TRBV5-1, the J call TRBJ2-6; tentative D call: TRBD2 (7 bases). V shed 4 bases and J shed 4 bases, with 15 bases lying between them. The CDR3 is made up of 16 amino acids. Germline V gene sequence: CDR1 SGHRS, CDR2 YFSETQ. The CDR3 coding sequence is TGCGCCAGCAGCCCGGGGGGCGCGGGCGGGGCCAACGTCCTGACTTTC. Its translation: CASSPGGAGGANVLTF.

Only one count was recorded for this clone. The chain is built from TRBV6-4 and TRBJ2-3; TRBD2 agrees at 9 bases. Germline CDR1 is MRHNA and CDR2 is SNTAGT. The CDR3 is 16 amino acids. The junction had 6 bases not matched to a gene; V was cut back by 0 bases and J by 5 bases. The CDR3 reads CASSDSSGTSQDTQYF. In DNA, the CDR3 is TGTGCCAGCAGTGACTCGAGTGGGACTAGCCAAGATACGCAGTATTTT.

This clone showed up just once. This sequence joins TRBV29-1 and TRBJ2-7, with D perhaps matching TRBD2 (7 bases). The CDR3 runs 16 residues. Germline CDR1 and CDR2: SQVTM and ANQGSEA. Between the trimmed V and J ends, which lost 0 bases and 4 bases, there was a span of 19 bases. CDR3: CSVEEFEGGVMYEQYF. Written as DNA, the CDR3 is TGCAGCGTTGAAGAATTCGAAGGGGGGGTCATGTACGAGCAGTACTTC.

The V call is TRBV28, the J call TRBJ2-7; D possibly corresponds to TRBD1 (5 bases). V was cut by 7 bases and J by 5 bases, with 12 bases left in between. This CDR3 is 12 amino acids long. CDR1 and CDR2 (germline): MDHEN, SYDVKM. The CDR3 nucleotides read TGTGCCAGCAACCCAGGGTGGGACGAGCAGTACTTC. Translation: CASNPGWDEQYF.

The rearrangement uses TRBV5-8 and TRBJ2-5; D gene ambiguous. V was pared by 7 bases and J by 0 bases, with 7 bases between. Germline CDR1 reads SGHTS; CDR2 reads YDEGEE. The CDR3 runs 12 residues. The CDR3 loop is CASGANQETQYF. The CDR3 region has the DNA TGTGCCAGCGGTGCGAACCAAGAGACCCAGTACTTC. The variable domain in full, completed from reference TRBV5-8 and TRBJ2-5, reads EAGVTQSPTHLIKTRGQQATLRCSPISGHTSVYWYQQALGLGLQFLLWYDEGEERNRGNFPPRFSGRQFPNYSSELNVNALELEDSALYLCASGANQETQYFGPGTRLLVL.

This clone has more than one count but fewer than ten. The chain's CDR3 is CASSLSGSGGAKFF. In DNA, the CDR3 is TGTGCCAGCAGTTTATCAGGTAGCGGGGGGGCCAAATTCTTC. The chain employs TRBV27 and TRBJ2-1; the match to TRBD2 covers 11 bases. The CDR3 covers 14 residues. Germline V gene lookup returns CDR1 MNHEY and CDR2 SMNVEV (reference sequence). V gave up 0 bases and J gave up 16 bases; unmatched junction bases: 8.

The chain joins TRBV19 to TRBJ2-3, with TRBD1 matching 9 bases. Germline CDR1 reads LNHDA; CDR2 reads SQIVND (reference sequence). The V and J ends lost 5 bases and 4 bases, in that order; junction bases with no gene match: 10. The CDR3 spans 16 residues. The CDR3 spells CASSARPGQGADTQYF. As DNA, the CDR3 is TGTGCCAGTAGTGCCAGACCGGGACAGGGCGCAGATACGCAGTATTTT.

The V call is TRBV6-1, the J call TRBJ1-2; TRBD1 matches 7 bases. CDR3 length: 14 residues. Trimming at V came to 3 bases and at J to 4 bases, leaving 5 bases not matched to a gene. CDR1 MNHNS and CDR2 SASEGT come from the germline V gene. CDR3 nucleotides: TGTGCCAGCAGTGAGACAGGGTCTGGCTATGGCTACACCTTC. Translated: CASSETGSGYGYTF.

This sequence joins TRBV6-6 and TRBJ2-3; D not certain. The CDR3 loop spans 12 amino acids. The germline V gene has CDR1 MNHNY and CDR2 SVGAGI (reference sequence). V was pared by 8 bases and J by 2 bases, with 8 bases between. CDR3 loop: CASGAYTDTQYF. In DNA, the CDR3 is TGTGCCAGCGGAGCCTACACAGATACGCAGTATTTT.